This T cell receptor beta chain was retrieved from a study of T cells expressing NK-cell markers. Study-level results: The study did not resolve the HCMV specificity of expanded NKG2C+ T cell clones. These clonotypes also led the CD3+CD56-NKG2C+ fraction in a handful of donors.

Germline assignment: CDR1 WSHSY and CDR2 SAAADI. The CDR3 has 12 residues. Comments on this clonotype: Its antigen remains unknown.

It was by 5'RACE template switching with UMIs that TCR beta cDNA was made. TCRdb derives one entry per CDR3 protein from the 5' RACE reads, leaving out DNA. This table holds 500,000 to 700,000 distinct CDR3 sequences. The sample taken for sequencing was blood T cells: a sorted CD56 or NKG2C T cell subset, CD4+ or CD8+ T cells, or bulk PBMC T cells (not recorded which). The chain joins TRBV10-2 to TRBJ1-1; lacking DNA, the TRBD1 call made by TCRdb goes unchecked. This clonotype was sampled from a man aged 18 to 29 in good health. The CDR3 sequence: CASSGVTGDAFF.